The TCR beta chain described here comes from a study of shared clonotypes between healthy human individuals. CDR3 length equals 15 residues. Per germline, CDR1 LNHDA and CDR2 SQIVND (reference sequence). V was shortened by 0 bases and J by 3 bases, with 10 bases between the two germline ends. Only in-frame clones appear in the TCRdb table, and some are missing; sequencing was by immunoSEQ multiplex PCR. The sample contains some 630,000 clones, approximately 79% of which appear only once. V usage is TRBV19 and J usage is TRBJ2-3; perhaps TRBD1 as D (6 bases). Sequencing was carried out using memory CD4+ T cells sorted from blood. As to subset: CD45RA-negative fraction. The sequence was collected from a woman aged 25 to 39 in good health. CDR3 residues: CASSIDLGATDTQYF. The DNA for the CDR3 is TGTGCCAGTAGTATAGATTTGGGGGCAACAGATACGCAGTATTTT.